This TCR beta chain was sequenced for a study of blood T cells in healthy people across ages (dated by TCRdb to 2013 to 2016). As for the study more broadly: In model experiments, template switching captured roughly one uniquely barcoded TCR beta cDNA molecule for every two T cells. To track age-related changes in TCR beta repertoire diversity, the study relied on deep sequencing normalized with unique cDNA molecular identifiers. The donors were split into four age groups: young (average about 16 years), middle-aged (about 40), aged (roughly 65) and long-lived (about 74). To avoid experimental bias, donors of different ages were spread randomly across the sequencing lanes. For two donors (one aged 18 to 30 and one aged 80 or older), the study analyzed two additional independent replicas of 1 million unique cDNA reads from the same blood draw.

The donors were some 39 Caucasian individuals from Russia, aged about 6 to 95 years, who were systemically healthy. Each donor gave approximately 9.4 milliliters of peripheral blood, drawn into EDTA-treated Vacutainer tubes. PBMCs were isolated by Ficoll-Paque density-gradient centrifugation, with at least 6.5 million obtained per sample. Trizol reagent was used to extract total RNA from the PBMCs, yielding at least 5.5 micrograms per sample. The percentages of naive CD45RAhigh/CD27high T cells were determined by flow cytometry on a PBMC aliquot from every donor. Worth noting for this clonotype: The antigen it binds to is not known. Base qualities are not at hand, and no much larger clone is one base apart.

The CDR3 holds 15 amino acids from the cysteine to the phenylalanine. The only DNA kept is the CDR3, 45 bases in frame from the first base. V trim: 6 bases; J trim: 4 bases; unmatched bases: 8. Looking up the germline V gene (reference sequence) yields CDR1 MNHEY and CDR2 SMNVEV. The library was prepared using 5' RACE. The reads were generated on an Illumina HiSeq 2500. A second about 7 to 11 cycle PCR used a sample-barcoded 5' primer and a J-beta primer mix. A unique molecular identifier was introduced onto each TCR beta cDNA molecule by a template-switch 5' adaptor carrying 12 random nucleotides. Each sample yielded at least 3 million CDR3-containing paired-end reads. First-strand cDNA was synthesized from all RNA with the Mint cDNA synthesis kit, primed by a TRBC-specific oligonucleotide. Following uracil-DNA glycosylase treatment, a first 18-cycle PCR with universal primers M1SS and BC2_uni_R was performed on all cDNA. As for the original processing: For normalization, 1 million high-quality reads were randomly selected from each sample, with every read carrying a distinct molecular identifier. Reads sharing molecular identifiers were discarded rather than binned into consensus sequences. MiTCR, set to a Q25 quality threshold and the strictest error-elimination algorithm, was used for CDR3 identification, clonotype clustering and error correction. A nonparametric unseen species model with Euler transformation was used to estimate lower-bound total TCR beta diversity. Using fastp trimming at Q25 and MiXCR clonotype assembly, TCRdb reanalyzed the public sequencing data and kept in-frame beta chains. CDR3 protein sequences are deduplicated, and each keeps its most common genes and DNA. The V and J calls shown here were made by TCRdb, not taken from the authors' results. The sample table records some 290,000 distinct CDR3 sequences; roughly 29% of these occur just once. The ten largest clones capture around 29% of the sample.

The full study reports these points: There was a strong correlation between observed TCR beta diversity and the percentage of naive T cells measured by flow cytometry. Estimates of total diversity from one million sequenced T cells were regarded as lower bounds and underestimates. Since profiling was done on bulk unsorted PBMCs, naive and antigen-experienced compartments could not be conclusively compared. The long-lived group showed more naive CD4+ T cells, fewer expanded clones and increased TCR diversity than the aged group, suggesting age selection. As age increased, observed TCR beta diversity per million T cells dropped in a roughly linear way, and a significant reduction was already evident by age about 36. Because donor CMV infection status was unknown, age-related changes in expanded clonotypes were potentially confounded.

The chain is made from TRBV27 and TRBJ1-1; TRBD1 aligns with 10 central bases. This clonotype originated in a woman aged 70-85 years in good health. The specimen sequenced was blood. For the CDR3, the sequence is CASSFRDRGGTEAFF. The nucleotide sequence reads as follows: TGTGCCAGCAGCTTCCGGGACAGGGGAGGCACTGAAGCTTTCTTT.